This T cell receptor (beta chain) was observed in a study of identical twins (dated by TCRdb to 2016 to 2017). For the study in its entirety: The study deep-sequenced TCR alpha and beta repertoires from monozygotic twins, unrelated adults of various ages and cord blood to test whether fetal clonotypes persist. Replicate twin experiments were performed at different times using different library preparation protocols to rule out contamination.

Libraries were built with 5' RACE. Sequencing relied on an Illumina HiSeq 2000. A universal primer binding site was introduced by template switching, and a unique molecular identifier was present in the final cDNA, enabling accurate counting of TCR cDNA molecules. First-strand cDNA for TCR alpha and beta chains was synthesized from specific primers in the conserved constant-segment region. To control for contamination, each cDNA library was double barcoded with a SMART-Mk sample barcode plus Illumina barcodes. TruSeq adapter sequences along with Illumina sample barcodes were introduced in two successive PCR steps. The Illumina HiSeq platform was used with custom primers to sequence TCR alpha and beta cDNA libraries. Turning to the authors' computational methods: Raw reads were processed with MiGEC to extract unique molecular identifiers, and MiXCR was used to determine CDR3 positions. Recombination models were inferred per individual with the repgenHMM and IGoR tools using an EM algorithm. Shared clonotypes were analyzed with the tcR package in R, and sharing was normalized by the product of cloneset sizes. To study raw recombination without the effects of thymic and clonal selection, out-of-frame nonproductive sequences were analyzed. TCRdb trimmed the raw reads at Q25, called clones with MiXCR and kept productive beta chains. CDR3 protein duplicates are merged, each entry listing the most common genes and DNA. TCRdb, not the original authors, processed these V and J calls. The sample table records approximately 620,000 distinct CDR3 sequences; 8.6% of these occur just once. Around 0.95% of the sample is taken by the ten largest.

This clonotype occurred a few times. The target of this receptor is not known. Per-base quality was not reported, and no clone a single base away is much larger than it. The paper as a whole reports these results and caveats: Compared with coincidental sharing between unrelated individuals, out-of-frame TCR alpha sequences shared between twins showed an excess of sequences with low generation probability. Fewer insertions were carried by abundant cord blood beta clonotypes, a similar but weaker trend appeared in young adult naive repertoires, and no such trend appeared in memory repertoires. Because the same donors could not be followed over many years, the conclusions relied on cross-sectional statistical analysis. In monozygotic twins, recombination models systematically underestimated out-of-frame TCR alpha sharing, but the models matched the sharing seen between unrelated individuals. Excess twin sharing in beta out-of-frame sequences was weaker because fewer shared sequences lowered the signal-to-noise ratio. Invariant T cells such as MAIT and iNKT could partly confound zero-insertion analyses, although diverse VJ usage argued against such confounding for most clonotypes.

The CDR3, cysteine through phenylalanine, is 15 amino acids long. Only the CDR3 region is kept as DNA, spanning 45 bases read in frame from base 1. Germline trimming amounts to 2 bases on V and 8 bases on J, with 8 as the count of junction bases outside the gene matches. The germline V gene sets CDR1 to MNHEY and CDR2 to SVGAGI. Every donor in the study was a healthy Caucasian. Three pairs of female monozygotic twins, all aged roughly 18 to 29 years, were included in the twin cohort. RNA for TCR libraries was isolated from peripheral blood mononuclear cells. These same data were also listed under a study on yellow fever vaccine responses in identical twins. The second paper states: According to the authors, the vaccine-induced T cell response in identical twins seemed to be partly convergent and partly specific to each individual. In the study, vaccine-responding T cell clones were precisely tracked in identical twins.

The chain is encoded by TRBV6-5 joined to TRBJ2-1, and TRBD1 aligns with 8 junction nucleotides. The sample was PBMCs. The source of this sequence is a woman between 18 and 29 years old in good health. The DNA sequence is given as TGTGCCAGCAGTTACATTCAGGGGGCCGGCTATGAGCAGTTCTTC. Its protein product is CASSYIQGAGYEQFF.